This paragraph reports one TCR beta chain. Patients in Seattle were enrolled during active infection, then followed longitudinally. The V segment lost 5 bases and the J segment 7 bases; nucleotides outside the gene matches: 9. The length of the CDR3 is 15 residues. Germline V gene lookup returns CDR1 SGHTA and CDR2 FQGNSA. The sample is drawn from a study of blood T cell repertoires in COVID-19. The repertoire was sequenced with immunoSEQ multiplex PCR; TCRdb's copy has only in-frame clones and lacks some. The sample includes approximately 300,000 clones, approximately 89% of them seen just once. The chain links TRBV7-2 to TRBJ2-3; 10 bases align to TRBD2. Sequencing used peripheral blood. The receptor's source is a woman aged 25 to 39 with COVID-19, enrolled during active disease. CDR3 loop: CASSRQRGGLNTQYF. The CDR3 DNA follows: TGTGCCAGCAGCCGTCAGCGGGGGGGCTTGAATACGCAGTATTTT.